These T cell receptor beta chains were read from a single sample in a study of PD-L1 blockade in urothelial cancer. This table comes from immunoSEQ multiplex PCR, and its TCRdb copy is limited to in-frame clones, with some not included. This repertoire shows some 84,000 clones, roughly 87% found once; its top ten account for around 5%. Sequences were derived from PBMCs, sampled around atezolizumab (anti-PD-L1) treatment. These receptors originate from a woman in her sixties or seventies with urothelial cancer. The CDR3 runs from the conserved cysteine through the conserved F or W. Fields, in order: clone size, V gene, J gene, D gene, CDR3 protein, CDR3 DNA. The D gene is left open where the match is weak. Clone size is shown for a subset of rows, as once, few, many or a class of expanded clone.

>-|TRBV6-1|TRBJ1-1|TRBD1
CASRETGVLEAFF
TGTGCCAGCAGAGAGACAGGGGTCCTTGAAGCTTTCTTT
>-|TRBV30|TRBJ1-6|-
CAWREGSYNSPLHF
TGTGCCTGGAGAGAGGGATCATATAATTCACCCCTCCACTTT
>-|TRBV5-6|TRBJ1-4|-
CASSLTRVTNEKLFF
TGTGCCAGCAGTCTAACCAGGGTAACTAATGAAAAACTGTTTTTT
>once|TRBV5-5|TRBJ1-5|-
CASSVNLYQPQHF
TGTGCCAGCAGCGTTAACTTGTATCAGCCCCAGCATTTT
>-|TRBV9|TRBJ1-2|-
CASTLRGRGADGYTF
TGTGCCAGCACCCTAAGGGGGAGGGGCGCGGACGGCTACACCTTC
>-|TRBV5-1|TRBJ2-2|-
CASSLTVGGTGELFF
TGCGCCAGCAGCTTGACGGTTGGGGGGACCGGGGAGCTGTTTTTT
>-|TRBV6-5|TRBJ2-1|TRBD2
CASSYSVAGHEQFF
TGTGCCAGCAGTTACTCGGTAGCGGGCCATGAGCAGTTCTTC
>-|TRBV18|TRBJ1-2|-
CASSEGVEHYGYTF
TGTGCCAGCTCAGAGGGAGTGGAGCACTATGGCTACACCTTC
>once|TRBV2|TRBJ1-4|-
CASSRGRGEKLFF
TGTGCCAGCAGCCGGGGTCGGGGTGAAAAACTGTTTTTT
>-|TRBV5-4|TRBJ1-2|-
CASSLVLGGAAHYGYTF
TGTGCCAGCAGCTTGGTCTTAGGCGGGGCCGCCCACTATGGCTACACCTTC
>-|TRBV4-3|TRBJ1-1|TRBD1
CASSLGQGMGTEAFF
TGCGCCAGCAGCCTCGGACAGGGGATGGGCACTGAAGCTTTCTTT
>-|TRBV5-6|TRBJ1-3|-
CASSSFGRSNFPGNTIYF
TGTGCCAGCAGCTCCTTCGGGAGGTCGAACTTCCCTGGAAACACCATATATTTT
>-|TRBV6-1|TRBJ1-4|-
CASIGGAATNEKLFF
TGTGCCAGCATTGGGGGGGCCGCAACTAATGAAAAACTGTTTTTT
>-|TRBV9|TRBJ1-1|-
CASSTDLHTNTEAFF
TGTGCCAGCAGCACAGACCTGCATACGAACACTGAAGCTTTCTTT
>-|TRBV9|TRBJ2-1|TRBD2
CASSGLSAGGSYNEQFF
TGTGCCAGCAGCGGTTTGTCTGCGGGGGGGTCCTACAATGAGCAGTTCTTC
>-|TRBV19|TRBJ1-5|-
CASSTQRNQPQHF
TGTGCCAGTAGTACGCAGAGGAATCAGCCCCAGCATTTT
>-|TRBV5-6|TRBJ2-2|TRBD1
CASSFGQGTGELFF
TGTGCCAGCAGCTTCGGACAGGGGACCGGGGAGCTGTTTTTT
>-|TRBV7-6|TRBJ1-4|TRBD1
CASSLGQGDEKLFF
TGTGCCAGCAGCTTAGGACAGGGTGATGAAAAACTGTTTTTT
>-|TRBV6-5|TRBJ2-3|-
CASTHGGGNTDTQYF
TGTGCCAGCACGCATGGGGGCGGAAACACAGATACGCAGTATTTT
>-|TRBV28|TRBJ2-1|TRBD1
CASSSPPGQGTYNEQFF
TGTGCCAGCAGTTCCCCCCCGGGACAGGGGACCTACAATGAGCAGTTCTTC
>-|TRBV5-6|TRBJ1-5|TRBD1
CASSSWTGPNNQPQHF
TGTGCCAGCAGCTCCTGGACAGGGCCAAACAATCAGCCCCAGCATTTT
>-|TRBV28|TRBJ1-5|TRBD1
CASSFPTGDGNQPQHF
TGTGCCAGCAGTTTCCCCACAGGGGACGGCAATCAGCCCCAGCATTTT
>few|TRBV2|TRBJ1-5|-
CASSEALRGQPQHF
TGTGCCAGCAGTGAAGCGCTTAGAGGGCAGCCCCAGCATTTT
>-|TRBV5-1|TRBJ2-3|TRBD1
CASSWGLRTGNTDTQYF
TGCGCCAGCAGCTGGGGACTTAGGACAGGGAACACAGATACGCAGTATTTT
>few|TRBV4-1|TRBJ2-1|-
CASSPGPGSDEQFF
TGCGCCAGCAGCCCCGGACCGGGGAGCGATGAGCAGTTCTTC
>-|TRBV30|TRBJ1-2|TRBD1
CACQVGDRGGYTF
TGTGCCTGCCAGGTGGGGGACAGGGGTGGCTACACCTTC
>once|TRBV19|TRBJ1-1|TRBD1
CASSTLQGAGVNTEAFF
TGTGCCAGTAGTACCCTTCAGGGGGCAGGGGTGAACACTGAAGCTTTCTTT
>-|TRBV10-3|TRBJ2-5|TRBD2
CAISESTSGGETQYF
TGTGCCATCAGTGAGTCGACTAGCGGAGGAGAGACCCAGTACTTC
>-|TRBV6-6|TRBJ1-3|TRBD1
CASSLDRGGNTIYF
TGTGCCAGCAGCCTCGACAGGGGTGGAAACACCATATATTTT
>-|TRBV6-1|TRBJ2-1|-
CASSVGASSYNEQFF
TGTGCCAGCAGTGTAGGGGCGAGCTCCTACAATGAGCAGTTCTTC
>-|TRBV7-7|TRBJ2-1|TRBD1
CASSLGQGAYNEQFF
TGTGCCAGCAGCCTGGGACAGGGGGCCTACAATGAGCAGTTCTTC
>-|TRBV4-1|TRBJ2-7|TRBD2
CASSQVAGDYEQYF
TGCGCCAGCAGCCAAGTCGCGGGGGACTACGAGCAGTACTTC
>once|TRBV6-1|TRBJ1-2|TRBD1
CASSGTGSSGYTF
TGTGCCAGCAGCGGGACAGGGTCTAGTGGCTACACCTTC
>-|TRBV28|TRBJ1-3|TRBD1
CASGPLDRAHTIYF
TGTGCCAGCGGACCCCTAGACAGGGCCCACACCATATATTTT
>-|TRBV4-2|TRBJ1-2|-
CAASRSIPNYGYTF
TGTGCCGCCAGCAGGTCAATCCCGAACTATGGCTACACCTTC
>-|TRBV6-5|TRBJ1-2|-
CASSYYRGANYGYTF
TGTGCCAGCAGTTACTATAGGGGCGCGAACTATGGCTACACCTTC
>-|TRBV7-2|TRBJ2-1|-
CASSLTWSRDNEQFF
TGTGCCAGCAGCCTAACGTGGAGCAGGGACAATGAGCAGTTCTTC
>-|TRBV21-1|TRBJ2-5|-
CASSKGGLEETQYF
TGTGCCAGCAGCAAAGGGGGACTAGAAGAGACCCAGTACTTC
>-|TRBV5-5|TRBJ1-5|-
CASSLALNSNQPQHF
TGTGCCAGCAGCTTGGCGTTAAATAGCAATCAGCCCCAGCATTTT
>-|TRBV2|TRBJ2-3|TRBD1
CASSDGTGIFVSTDTQYF
TGTGCCAGCAGTGATGGGACAGGGATTTTCGTCAGCACAGATACGCAGTATTTT
>-|TRBV12-5|TRBJ2-2|TRBD2
CASGLLGTSLDTGELFF
TGTGCTAGTGGTTTGCTAGGGACTAGCCTCGACACCGGGGAGCTGTTTTTT
>-|TRBV15|TRBJ1-2|-
CATAPGTWDGYTF
TGTGCCACCGCCCCCGGGACATGGGACGGCTACACCTTC
>-|TRBV5-1|TRBJ2-5|TRBD1
CASSGRGRGETQYF
TGCGCCAGCAGCGGCAGGGGGCGGGGCGAGACCCAGTACTTC
>once|TRBV9|TRBJ2-3|TRBD1
CASSVETGVFSTDTQYF
TGTGCCAGCAGCGTAGAGACAGGGGTCTTTAGCACAGATACGCAGTATTTT
>-|TRBV19|TRBJ2-2|TRBD1
CASIGTGATGELFF
TGTGCCAGTATTGGGACAGGGGCCACCGGGGAGCTGTTTTTT
>-|TRBV11-3|TRBJ1-1|TRBD1
CASSFNRGTEAFF
TGTGCCAGCAGCTTTAACAGGGGCACTGAAGCTTTCTTT
>-|TRBV7-9|TRBJ1-1|TRBD1
CASSSQGRTEAFF
TGTGCCAGCAGCTCACAGGGGCGTACTGAAGCTTTCTTT
>-|TRBV15|TRBJ2-7|-
CATAEGDEQYF
TGTGCCACCGCTGAGGGCGACGAGCAGTACTTC
>-|TRBV19|TRBJ1-2|-
CASSMRYGKDYGYTF
TGTGCCAGTAGTATGCGGTACGGGAAGGACTATGGCTACACCTTC
>-|TRBV4-3|TRBJ1-5|-
CASSRTTDQPQHF
TGCGCCAGCAGCCGGACTACGGATCAGCCCCAGCATTTT
>-|TRBV7-2|TRBJ2-1|TRBD2
CASSLHSGLVNNEQFF
TGTGCCAGCAGCTTACACTCGGGACTAGTTAATAATGAGCAGTTCTTC
>-|TRBV5-1|TRBJ2-7|-
CASSGQNYEQYF
TGCGCCAGCAGTGGACAGAACTACGAGCAGTACTTC
>-|TRBV6-1|TRBJ2-3|TRBD2
CASSAGLAGADTQYF
TGTGCCAGCAGTGCGGGACTAGCGGGGGCAGATACGCAGTATTTT
>-|TRBV18|TRBJ2-3|-
CASSPVTGSTDTQYF
TGTGCCAGCTCACCAGTAACAGGAAGCACAGATACGCAGTATTTT